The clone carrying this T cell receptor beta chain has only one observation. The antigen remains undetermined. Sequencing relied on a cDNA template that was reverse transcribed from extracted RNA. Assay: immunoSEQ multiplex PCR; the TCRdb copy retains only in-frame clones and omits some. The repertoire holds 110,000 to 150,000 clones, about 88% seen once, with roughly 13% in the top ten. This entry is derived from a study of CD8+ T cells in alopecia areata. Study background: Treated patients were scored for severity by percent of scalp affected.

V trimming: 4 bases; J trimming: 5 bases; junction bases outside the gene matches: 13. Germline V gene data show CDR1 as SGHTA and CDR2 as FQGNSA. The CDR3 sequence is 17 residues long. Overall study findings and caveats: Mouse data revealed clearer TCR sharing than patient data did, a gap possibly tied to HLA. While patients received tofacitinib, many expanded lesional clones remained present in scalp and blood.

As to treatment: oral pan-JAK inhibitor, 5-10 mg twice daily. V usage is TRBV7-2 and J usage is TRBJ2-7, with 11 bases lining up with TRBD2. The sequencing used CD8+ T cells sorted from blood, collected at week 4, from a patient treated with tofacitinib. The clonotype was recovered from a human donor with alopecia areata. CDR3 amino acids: CASSSRTSGYEANEQYF. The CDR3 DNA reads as TGTGCCAGCAGCTCCCGGACTAGCGGGTACGAGGCCAACGAGCAGTACTTC.